This T cell receptor (beta chain) is drawn from a study of cytomegalovirus exposure and HLA in healthy donors. Overall study findings and caveats: 87-base-pair reads could not separate some V segments, including TRBV6-2 and TRBV6-3.

V gave up 3 bases and J gave up 4 bases, with 7 bases separating them. This CDR3 has 12 amino acids. Germline V gene lookup returns CDR1 GTSNPN and CDR2 SVGIG (reference sequence). The PCR made use of 60 Vbeta and 13 Jbeta primers. The assay was immunoSEQ multiplex PCR, and TCRdb's table has in-frame clones only and misses some. This table has 75,000 to 95,000 clones, 80% to 90% appearing once. A few counts support this clone. Antigen: not known. The specimen was PBMCs. The chain carries TRBV30 and TRBJ1-5, with a possible D match to TRBD1 (5 bases). The sequence was obtained from a woman under 30 in good health and CMV-seropositive. The CDR3 nucleotides read TGTGCCTGGAGCGGGGGGAATCAGCCCCAGCATTTT. Its translation is CAWSGGNQPQHF.